Following are 10 T cell receptor beta chains from one sample sequenced in a study of cytomegalovirus exposure and HLA in healthy donors. Both 60 Vbeta primers and 13 Jbeta primers went into the PCR. Clones were sequenced by immunoSEQ multiplex PCR, and TCRdb holds only the in-frame ones, with some missing. This table holds 150,000 to 190,000 clones, 82% found once. What was sequenced was PBMCs. The receptors here all came from a woman aged 50 to 60 in good health and CMV-seropositive.

The chain recombines TRBV2 with TRBJ2-1; 8 bases match TRBD1. The CDR3 length is 11 residues. CDR1 and CDR2 from the germline V gene are SNHLY and FYNNEI. J was trimmed by 13 bases and V by 5 bases; bases with no gene match: 4. The CDR3 nucleotides are TGTGCCAGCAGTTGGACAGGGACACAGTTCTTC. It yields the protein CASSWTGTQFF.

The rearrangement links TRBV5-1 to TRBJ1-1; the match to TRBD1 covers 7 bases. This CDR3 has 14 amino acids. V shed 1 base, J shed 1 base, and the junction held 1 base outside the gene matches. Germline V CDR1 and CDR2: SGHRS, YFSETQ. CDR3 protein: CASSLTGENTEAFF. The DNA for the CDR3 is TGCGCCAGCAGCTTGACAGGGGAGAACACTGAAGCTTTCTTT.

The V call is TRBV27, the J call TRBJ1-1; D gene ambiguous. There are 13 residues in the CDR3. The V end lost 2 bases, the J end lost 4 bases, and 8 bases lay between the germline ends. Germline values: CDR1 MNHEY, CDR2 SMNVEV (reference sequence). Here the CDR3 DNA reads TGTGCCAGCAGTTTAACAGCAGCCACTGAAGCTTTCTTT. As protein: CASSLTAATEAFF.

V is TRBV7-2 and J is TRBJ1-5, with TRBD1 matching 7 bases. Germline lookup yields CDR1 SGHTA and CDR2 FQGNSA. The junction had 4 bases not matched to a gene; V was cut back by 5 bases and J by 3 bases. This CDR3 is built from 14 residues. In DNA form, the CDR3 reads TGTGCCAGCAGCATGACAGGGTTCAATCAGCCCCAGCATTTT. It specifies CASSMTGFNQPQHF.

V usage is TRBV5-1 and J usage is TRBJ2-3; a weak D match, TRBD2 (5 bases). The length of the CDR3 is 12 residues. V lost 7 bases and J 2 bases, leaving 8 bases between the germline ends. From germline, CDR1 is SGHRS and CDR2 YFSETQ. The CDR3 region is CASRDNTDTQYF. The CDR3 nucleotides read TGCGCCAGCCGGGATAACACAGATACGCAGTATTTT.

The V and J genes are TRBV12-5 and TRBJ2-2; TRBD2 matches 7 bases. Germline CDR1 reads LGHNT; CDR2 reads FRNRAP. The CDR3 has 15 residues. The V gene end was trimmed by 2 bases and the J gene end by 6 bases; junction bases not matched to a gene: 6. The CDR3 spells CASGLYLGRAGELFF. CDR3 DNA sequence: TGTGCTAGTGGTTTGTACCTGGGGAGGGCCGGGGAGCTGTTTTTT.

The genes are TRBV9 and TRBJ2-1; 9 positions match TRBD1. CDR3 length: 17 amino acids. Germline CDR1 is SGDLS and CDR2 is YYNGEE. The J segment lost 4 bases and the V segment lost 0 bases, leaving 8 bases of the junction unmatched. CDR3 residues: CASSVATGQGSYNEQFF. Here the CDR3 DNA reads TGTGCCAGCAGCGTAGCCACAGGACAGGGGTCATACAATGAGCAGTTCTTC. The full variable domain, rest sourced from reference TRBV9 and TRBJ2-1, is DSGVTQTPKHLITATGQRVTLRCSPRSGDLSVYWYQQSLDQGLQFLIQYYNGEERAKGNILERFSAQQFPDLHSELNLSSLELGDSALYFCASSVATGQGSYNEQFFGPGTRLTVL.

The sample holds one count of this clone. V and J are TRBV2 and TRBJ2-7, with 12 positions matching TRBD2. The V gene end was trimmed by 8 bases and the J gene end by 4 bases; junction bases not matched to a gene: 12. The CDR3 length is 16 residues. Germline CDR1 and CDR2: SNHLY and FYNNEI. The CDR3 here is CASLPRYGLAGYEQYF. CDR3 nucleotide sequence: TGTGCCAGCCTGCCCCGCTACGGACTAGCGGGATACGAGCAGTACTTC.

This chain connects TRBV7-9 to TRBJ2-2, with 11 bases lining up with TRBD1. The CDR3 is made up of 15 amino acids. In germline, CDR1 is SEHNR, CDR2 FQNEAQ (reference sequence). The V gene end was trimmed by 5 bases and the J gene end by 6 bases; junction bases not matched to a gene: 5. The CDR3 region has the DNA TGTGCCAGCAGCCTGGGACAGGGGGTTGCCGGGGAGCTGTTTTTT. Protein: CASSLGQGVAGELFF.

The chain links TRBV30 to TRBJ1-1; TRBD1 matches 7 bases. The CDR3 is 13 residues long. With V trimmed by 3 bases and J by 1 base, 2 bases remained unmatched. Germline CDR1 GTSNPN, CDR2 SVGIG (reference sequence). CDR3 DNA: TGTGCCTGGAGGGGACAGTGGAACACTGAAGCTTTCTTT. Translated, it gives CAWRGQWNTEAFF. Variable domain in full (rest from reference TRBV30 and TRBJ1-1): SQTIHQWPATLVQPVGSPLSLECTVEGTSNPNLYWYRQAAGRGLQLLFYSVGIGQISSEVPQNLSASRPQDRQFILSSKKLLLSDSGFYLCAWRGQWNTEAFFGQGTRLTVV.